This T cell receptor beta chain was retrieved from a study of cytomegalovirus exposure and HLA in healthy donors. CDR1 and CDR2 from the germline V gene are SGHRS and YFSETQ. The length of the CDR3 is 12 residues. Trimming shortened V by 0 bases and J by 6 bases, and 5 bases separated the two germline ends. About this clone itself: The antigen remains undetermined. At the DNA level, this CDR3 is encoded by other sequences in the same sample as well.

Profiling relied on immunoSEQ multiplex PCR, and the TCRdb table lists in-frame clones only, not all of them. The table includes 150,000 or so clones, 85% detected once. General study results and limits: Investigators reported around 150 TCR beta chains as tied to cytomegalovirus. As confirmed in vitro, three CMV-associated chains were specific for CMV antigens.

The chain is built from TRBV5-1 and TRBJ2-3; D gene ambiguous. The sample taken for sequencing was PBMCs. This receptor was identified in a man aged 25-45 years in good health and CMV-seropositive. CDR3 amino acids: CASSLAGDTQYF. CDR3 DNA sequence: TGCGCCAGCAGCTTGGCCGGGGATACGCAGTATTTT.